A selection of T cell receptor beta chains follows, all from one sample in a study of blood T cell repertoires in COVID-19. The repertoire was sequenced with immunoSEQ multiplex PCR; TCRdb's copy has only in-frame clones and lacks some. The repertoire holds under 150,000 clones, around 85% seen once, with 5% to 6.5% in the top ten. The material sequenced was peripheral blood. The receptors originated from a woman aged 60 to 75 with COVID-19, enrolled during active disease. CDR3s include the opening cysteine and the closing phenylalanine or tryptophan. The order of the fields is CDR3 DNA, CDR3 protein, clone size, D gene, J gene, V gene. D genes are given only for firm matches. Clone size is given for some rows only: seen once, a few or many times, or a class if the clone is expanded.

TGTGCCAGCAGCTTAACAGGGGGAAACACTGAAGCTTTCTTT,CASSLTGGNTEAFF,once,TRBD1,TRBJ1-1,TRBV7-8
TGTGCCAGCAGGTCAGGGGAAACTGAAGCTTTCTTT,CASRSGETEAFF,NA,NA,TRBJ1-1,TRBV6-6
TGTGCCAGCAGCTTAGGGTACAGTCCCTCTTACGAGCAGTACTTC,CASSLGYSPSYEQYF,NA,NA,TRBJ2-7,TRBV13
TGTGCCAGCTCACCATTTTCAGGGGCGAATAATTCACCCCTCCACTTT,CASSPFSGANNSPLHF,NA,NA,TRBJ1-6,TRBV18
TGTGCCAGTAGTAAGCGGGGGAATGAAAAACTGTTTTTT,CASSKRGNEKLFF,NA,NA,TRBJ1-4,TRBV19
TGTGCCAGCAGCTTAAGCAGCGGGGGGTACAATGAGCAGTTCTTC,CASSLSSGGYNEQFF,few,TRBD2,TRBJ2-1,TRBV11-2
TGTGCCAGTCGGACAGGCGAGGAGGGCTATGGCTACACCTTC,CASRTGEEGYGYTF,NA,TRBD1,TRBJ1-2,TRBV19
TGCGCCAGCAGTGAGTCAGGGGACAGTTCAGGGGACACTGAAGCTTTCTTT,CASSESGDSSGDTEAFF,NA,TRBD1,TRBJ1-1,TRBV10-1
TGTGCCAGCAGCCATAACACTGAAGCTTTCTTT,CASSHNTEAFF,NA,NA,TRBJ1-1,TRBV6-6
TGCAGTGCTAGTGGACAGAGCTCCTATAATTCACCCCTCCACTTT,CSASGQSSYNSPLHF,once,NA,TRBJ1-6,TRBV20-1
TGTGCCACCACATCAATAGCGGGGGGGTACAATGAGCAGTTCTTC,CATTSIAGGYNEQFF,once,TRBD2,TRBJ2-1,TRBV18
TGCGCCAGCAGCCTCTCGACTAGCATAAAGACCCAGTACTTC,CASSLSTSIKTQYF,NA,TRBD2,TRBJ2-5,TRBV5-1
TGTGCCAGCAGCCCTCAGGGGGCGGGTGGCTACACCTTC,CASSPQGAGGYTF,NA,TRBD1,TRBJ1-2,TRBV3-1/TRBV3-2
TGTGCCAGCAGCTCCTGGGGGACAATGAACACTGAAGCTTTCTTT,CASSSWGTMNTEAFF,NA,NA,TRBJ1-1,TRBV5-4
TGCGCCAGCACCCAGGGGAATATTAATTCACCCCTCCACTTT,CASTQGNINSPLHF,NA,NA,TRBJ1-6,TRBV5-1
TGTGCCAGCAGTGCCAGGGTAGTAGCCACCGGGGAGCTGTTTTTT,CASSARVVATGELFF,NA,NA,TRBJ2-2,TRBV2
TGTGCCAGCAGCTTAGATGTCGGTGGCACTGAAGCTTTCTTT,CASSLDVGGTEAFF,NA,NA,TRBJ1-1,TRBV11-2
TGTGCCAGCAGCTTATTGAGGGCTGAAGCTTTCTTT,CASSLLRAEAFF,NA,NA,TRBJ1-1,TRBV7-2
TGTGCCGGGGGCGGACAGGGGGCAAATCAGCCCCAGCATTTT,CAGGGQGANQPQHF,NA,TRBD1,TRBJ1-5,TRBV19
TGTGCCAGCAGCCAAGATACGCGAAGCGGGGGGTTGTACGAGCAGTACTTC,CASSQDTRSGGLYEQYF,NA,TRBD2,TRBJ2-7,TRBV14
TGTGCCAGCAGCTTAGGAGGGACAGGAATTTATGGCTACACCTTC,CASSLGGTGIYGYTF,NA,TRBD1,TRBJ1-2,TRBV7-2
TGTGCCAGCGCCGAGAGGATGGTTGGTGAAAAACTGTTTTTT,CASAERMVGEKLFF,NA,NA,TRBJ1-4,TRBV5-6
TGTGCCAGCAGCTCCCTAGCCGGGGATACGCAGTATTTT,CASSSLAGDTQYF,few,NA,TRBJ2-3,TRBV7-3
TGTGCCAGCAGTTACTCGTGGAGGACAGACGTTGGCTACACCTTC,CASSYSWRTDVGYTF,NA,NA,TRBJ1-2,TRBV6-5
TGTGCCAGCAGCTTCAGGACAGGGGGCGTCTCGAAGATGAACACTGAAGCTTTCTTT,CASSFRTGGVSKMNTEAFF,NA,TRBD1,TRBJ1-1,TRBV5-5
TGTGCCAGTATCACATCAGAAGGCAATCAGCCCCAGCATTTT,CASITSEGNQPQHF,NA,NA,TRBJ1-5,TRBV19
TGTGCCAGCAGCTCACCGGGACAGGGGGCCTACGAGCAGTACTTC,CASSSPGQGAYEQYF,NA,TRBD1,TRBJ2-7,TRBV7-2
TGTGCCAGCAGCTTGACAGGACAGGGGCGCTACACCTTC,CASSLTGQGRYTF,NA,TRBD1,TRBJ1-2,TRBV5-4
TGTGCCAGCGGTCGAGGGTACGCCTATGGCTACACCTTC,CASGRGYAYGYTF,NA,NA,TRBJ1-2,TRBV3-1/TRBV3-2
TGTGCCAGCAAGGCGGGGCGGTTTGAGAACACTGAAGCTTTCTTT,CASKAGRFENTEAFF,NA,NA,TRBJ1-1,TRBV6-5
TGTGCCAGCAGTCTTCTCGTACAGAGTAATTTACAAGAGACCCAGTACTTC,CASSLLVQSNLQETQYF,NA,NA,TRBJ2-5,TRBV7-9
TGTGCCAGCTCACTCCGACAGGGTTGGAGTTCACCCCTCCACTTT,CASSLRQGWSSPLHF,NA,TRBD1,TRBJ1-6,TRBV18
TGCGCCAGCAGCTTCGAGGGCACAGATACGCAGTATTTT,CASSFEGTDTQYF,NA,NA,TRBJ2-3,TRBV5-1
TGCGCCAGCAGCTTGTATAGCAATCAGCCCCAGCATTTT,CASSLYSNQPQHF,few,NA,TRBJ1-5,TRBV5-1
TGTGCCAGCAGTCGACAGGGGGCAGGAGAGACCCAGTACTTC,CASSRQGAGETQYF,NA,TRBD1,TRBJ2-5,TRBV6-5
TGTGCCAGCAGTTACAACACAGGGGGCGCGAGGACTGAAGCTTTCTTT,CASSYNTGGARTEAFF,once,TRBD1,TRBJ1-1,TRBV6-2/TRBV6-3
TGTGCCATCAGTGAGTTTCAGGGTGCGGAGACCCAGTACTTC,CAISEFQGAETQYF,NA,NA,TRBJ2-5,TRBV10-3
TGTGCCAGCAGCTTTGGGACAGGCATGTATGTGGAAGCTTTCTTT,CASSFGTGMYVEAFF,NA,TRBD1,TRBJ1-1,TRBV7-9
TGTGCCAGCAACACTCGGACAGGGTCGAGCGACGAGCAGTACTTC,CASNTRTGSSDEQYF,few,TRBD1,TRBJ2-7,TRBV27
TGTGCCAGTAGTATATTAGGGGGAAGAGACTATGGCTACACCTTC,CASSILGGRDYGYTF,NA,NA,TRBJ1-2,TRBV19
TGTGCCAGCAGCTTGGTCTCTGGGGGCGGGAGCACTGAAGCTTTCTTT,CASSLVSGGGSTEAFF,NA,NA,TRBJ1-1,TRBV5-4
TGTGCCAGCTCACAAGTCCAGACCAGGCCCTATGGCTACACCTTC,CASSQVQTRPYGYTF,once,NA,TRBJ1-2,TRBV18
TGTGCCAGCAGTGACCGGGAGAGCTCCTACGAGCAGTACTTC,CASSDRESSYEQYF,NA,NA,TRBJ2-7,TRBV6-1
TGTGCCAGTAGTATGGGGCAGAATCAGCCCCAGCATTTT,CASSMGQNQPQHF,NA,NA,TRBJ1-5,TRBV19
TGTGCCAGCAGTTACTCGGCAGACTACAATGAGCAGTTCTTC,CASSYSADYNEQFF,NA,NA,TRBJ2-1,TRBV6-5
TGTGCCAGTACCCGGGACAGGGTGGACACCGGGGAGCTGTTTTTT,CASTRDRVDTGELFF,NA,TRBD1,TRBJ2-2,TRBV19
TGTGCCAGCAGCTTAGGTCTAGCGGGGGGAGGTACGCAGTATTTT,CASSLGLAGGGTQYF,NA,TRBD2,TRBJ2-3,TRBV7-2
TGTGCCAGCAGGGTTGGTCTAGCGGGGGGACAAGAGACCCAGTACTTC,CASRVGLAGGQETQYF,NA,TRBD2,TRBJ2-5,TRBV2
TGTGCCAGCAGCCAAAATAGCTCTGGAAACACCATATATTTT,CASSQNSSGNTIYF,few,NA,TRBJ1-3,TRBV14
TGCGCCAGCAGCCAAGTCGGCGTTACAGCGAACACTGAAGCTTTCTTT,CASSQVGVTANTEAFF,NA,NA,TRBJ1-1,TRBV4-1
TGTGCCATCAATAACCCCGGACAGGGCACGCAGCCCCAGCATTTT,CAINNPGQGTQPQHF,NA,TRBD1,TRBJ1-5,TRBV10-3
TGTGCCAGCAGCCCCGGACAGGGGGCGGATGAGCAGTTCTTC,CASSPGQGADEQFF,NA,TRBD1,TRBJ2-1,TRBV3-1/TRBV3-2
TGTGCCTGGAGTGAGGGACAGCTGAACACTGAAGCTTTCTTT,CAWSEGQLNTEAFF,NA,TRBD1,TRBJ1-1,TRBV30